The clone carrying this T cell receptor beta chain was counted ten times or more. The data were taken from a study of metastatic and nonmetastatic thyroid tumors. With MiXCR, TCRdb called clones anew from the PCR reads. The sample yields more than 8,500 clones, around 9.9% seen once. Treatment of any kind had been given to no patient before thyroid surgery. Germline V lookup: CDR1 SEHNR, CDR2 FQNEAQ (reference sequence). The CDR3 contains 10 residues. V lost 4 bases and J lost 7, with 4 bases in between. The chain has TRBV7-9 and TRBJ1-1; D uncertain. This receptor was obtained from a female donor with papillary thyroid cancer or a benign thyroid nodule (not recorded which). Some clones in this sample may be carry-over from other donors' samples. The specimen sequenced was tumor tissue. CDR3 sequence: CASSSNEAFF. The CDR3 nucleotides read TGTGCCAGCAGCTCGAATGAAGCTTTCTTT. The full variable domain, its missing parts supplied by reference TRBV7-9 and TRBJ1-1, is DTGVSQNPRHKITKRGQNVTFRCDPISEHNRLYWYRQTLGQGPEFLTYFQNEAQLEKSRLLSDRFSAERPKGSFSTLEIQRTEQGDSAMYLCASSSNEAFFGQGTRLTVV.